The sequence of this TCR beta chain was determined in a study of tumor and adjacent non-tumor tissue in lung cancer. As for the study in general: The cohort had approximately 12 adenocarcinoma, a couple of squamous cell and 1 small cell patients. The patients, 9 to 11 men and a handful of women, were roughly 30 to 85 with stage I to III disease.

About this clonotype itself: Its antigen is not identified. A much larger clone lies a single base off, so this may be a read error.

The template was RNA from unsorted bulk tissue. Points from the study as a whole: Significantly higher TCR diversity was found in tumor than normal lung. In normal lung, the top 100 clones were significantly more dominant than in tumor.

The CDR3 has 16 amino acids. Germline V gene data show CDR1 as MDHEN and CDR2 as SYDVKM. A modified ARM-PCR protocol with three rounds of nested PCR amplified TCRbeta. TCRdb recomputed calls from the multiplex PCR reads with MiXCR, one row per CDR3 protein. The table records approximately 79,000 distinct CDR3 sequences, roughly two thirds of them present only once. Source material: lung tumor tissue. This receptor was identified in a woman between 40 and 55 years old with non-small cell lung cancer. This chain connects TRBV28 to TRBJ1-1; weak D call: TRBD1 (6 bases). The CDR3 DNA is TGTGCCAGCAGTTTAGCGGGGGGGCGAGGGGGAGCGAAAGCTATCTTT. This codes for CASSLAGGRGGAKAIF.